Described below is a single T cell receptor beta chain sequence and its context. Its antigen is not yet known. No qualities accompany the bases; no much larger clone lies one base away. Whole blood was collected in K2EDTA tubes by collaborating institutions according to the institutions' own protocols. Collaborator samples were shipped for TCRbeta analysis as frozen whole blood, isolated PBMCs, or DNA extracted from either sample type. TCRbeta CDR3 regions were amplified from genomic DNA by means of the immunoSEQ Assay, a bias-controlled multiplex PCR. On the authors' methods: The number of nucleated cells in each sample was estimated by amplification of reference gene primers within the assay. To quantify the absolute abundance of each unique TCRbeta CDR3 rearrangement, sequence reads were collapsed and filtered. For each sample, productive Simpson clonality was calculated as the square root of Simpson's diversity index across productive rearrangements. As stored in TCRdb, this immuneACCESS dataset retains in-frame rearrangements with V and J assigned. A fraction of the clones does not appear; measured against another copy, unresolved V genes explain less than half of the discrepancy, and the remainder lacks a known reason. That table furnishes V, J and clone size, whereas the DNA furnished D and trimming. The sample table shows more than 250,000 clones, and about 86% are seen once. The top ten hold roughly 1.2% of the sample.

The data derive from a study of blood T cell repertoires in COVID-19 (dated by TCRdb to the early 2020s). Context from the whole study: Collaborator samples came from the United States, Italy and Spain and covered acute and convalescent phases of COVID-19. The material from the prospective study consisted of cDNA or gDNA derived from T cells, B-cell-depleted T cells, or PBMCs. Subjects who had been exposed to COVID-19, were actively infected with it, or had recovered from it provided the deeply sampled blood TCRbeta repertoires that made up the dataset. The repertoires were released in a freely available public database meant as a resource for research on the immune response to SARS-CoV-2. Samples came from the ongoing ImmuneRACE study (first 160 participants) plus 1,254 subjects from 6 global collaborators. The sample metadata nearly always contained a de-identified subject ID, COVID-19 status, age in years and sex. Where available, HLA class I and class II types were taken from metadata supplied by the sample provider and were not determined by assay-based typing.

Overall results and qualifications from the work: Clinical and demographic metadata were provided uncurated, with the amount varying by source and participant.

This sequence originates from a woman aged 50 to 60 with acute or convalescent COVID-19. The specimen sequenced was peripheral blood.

The sequenced DNA: TGTGCCAGCAGCTTCGACATTTCTGGAAACACCATATATTTT. The translation is CASSFDISGNTIYF. This chain is built from TRBV7-6 and TRBJ1-3; the D gene lacks a confident call. The CDR3 has 14 amino acids, counting the end cysteine and phenylalanine. The only DNA kept is the CDR3, 42 bases in frame from the first base. Per the germline V gene, SGHVS is the CDR1 and FNYEAQ is the CDR2. V loses 3 bases, J loses 1 base, and the germline ends lie 7 bases apart.